This T cell receptor (beta chain) stems from a study of CD4 T cells in relation to SARS-CoV-2 and coronaviruses. Study-level results: Crossreactivity was assessed only for spike protein, not other viral proteins.

The CDR3 is 13 residues long. Trimming left V 1 base short and J 1 base short, with 5 bases between. Germline V gives CDR1 SGHRS, CDR2 YFSETQ. CD4+ T cells from unexposed donors were obtained before the COVID-19 pandemic (2011-2018). Naive and memory CD4+ T cells came from enriched cryopreserved PBMCs. Of note for this clone: The antigen is not known.

The protocol was immunoSEQ multiplex PCR, while the TCRdb copy is restricted to in-frame clones and leaves out a portion. Of some 64,000 clones in the sample, about 95% were seen once. The gene calls are TRBV5-1 and TRBJ2-5; D not certain. This sequence originates from a human donor in good health. Sequencing input: naive CD4+ T cells from PBMCs. Subset given: naive CD4+ T cells isolated by negative enrichment. CDR3 nucleotide sequence: TGCGCCAGCAGCTTGTCTTTCCAAGAGACCCAGTACTTC. It encodes CASSLSFQETQYF.